This TCR beta chain derives from a study of T cell responses to AZD1222 COVID-19 vaccine. Study information: Pooling was applied to second doses at about 4 or about 12 weeks. Overall study findings and caveats: Donors were chiefly white British, with a greater number of females, and clonal diversity was perhaps underestimated. Just five or six AZD1222 recipients tested seropositive at baseline.

A word on this clone: Antigen: not known.

V shed 5 bases and J shed 2 bases, with 16 bases lying between them. The V gene's germline CDR1 is MNHEY and CDR2 SMNVEV (reference sequence). The CDR3 is 16 amino acids. Sequencing used immunoSEQ multiplex PCR; TCRdb keeps in-frame clones, though not all of them. The data show some 84,000 clones, over 75% seen once. Sample: peripheral blood, taken on day 0 of AZD1222 vaccination. This chain joins TRBV27 and TRBJ1-3; D may be TRBD1 (5 bases). This receptor was taken from an adult in good health. The CDR3 region has the DNA TGTGCCAGCAGTCCGCTACCAGGGATAACTGGAAACACCATATATTTT. This sequence encodes CASSPLPGITGNTIYF.